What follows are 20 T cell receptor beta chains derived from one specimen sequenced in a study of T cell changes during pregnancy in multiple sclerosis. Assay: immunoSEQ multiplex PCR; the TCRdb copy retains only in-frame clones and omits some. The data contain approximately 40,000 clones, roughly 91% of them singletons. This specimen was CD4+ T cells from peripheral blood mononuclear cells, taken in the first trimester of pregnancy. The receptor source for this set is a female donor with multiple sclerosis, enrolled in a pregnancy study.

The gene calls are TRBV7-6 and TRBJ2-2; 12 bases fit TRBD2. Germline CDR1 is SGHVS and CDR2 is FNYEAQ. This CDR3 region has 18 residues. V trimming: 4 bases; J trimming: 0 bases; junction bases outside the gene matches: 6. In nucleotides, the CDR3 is TGTGCCAGCAGCTCTTTGACTAGCGGGGGCCCGAACACCGGGGAGCTGTTTTTT. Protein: CASSSLTSGGPNTGELFF. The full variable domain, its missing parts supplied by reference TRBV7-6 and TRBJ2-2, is GAGVSQSPRYKVTKRGQDVALRCDPISGHVSLYWYRQALGQGPEFLTYFNYEAQQDKSGLPNDRFSAERPEGSISTLTIQRTEQRDSAMYRCASSSLTSGGPNTGELFFGEGSRLTVL.

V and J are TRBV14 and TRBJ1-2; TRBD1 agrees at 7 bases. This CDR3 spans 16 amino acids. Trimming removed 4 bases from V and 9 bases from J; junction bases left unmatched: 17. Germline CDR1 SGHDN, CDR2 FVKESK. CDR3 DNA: TGTGCCAGCAGCCGATTTAAGGGGGCGACGGCCGAGAGCTACACCTTC. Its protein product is CASSRFKGATAESYTF.

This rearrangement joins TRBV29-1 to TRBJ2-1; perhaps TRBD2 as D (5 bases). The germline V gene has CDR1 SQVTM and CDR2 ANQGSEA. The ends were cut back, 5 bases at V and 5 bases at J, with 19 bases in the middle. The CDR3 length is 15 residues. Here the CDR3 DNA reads TGCAGCGTTTTCCGGGGTAGGTTAAGCGACAATGAGCAGTTCTTC. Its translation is CSVFRGRLSDNEQFF.

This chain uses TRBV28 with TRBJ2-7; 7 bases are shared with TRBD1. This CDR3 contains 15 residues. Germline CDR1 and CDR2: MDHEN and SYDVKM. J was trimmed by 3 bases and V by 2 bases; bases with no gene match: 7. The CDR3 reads CASSLPPGQIYEQYF. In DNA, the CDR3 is TGTGCCAGCAGTTTACCGCCGGGACAGATCTACGAGCAGTACTTC.

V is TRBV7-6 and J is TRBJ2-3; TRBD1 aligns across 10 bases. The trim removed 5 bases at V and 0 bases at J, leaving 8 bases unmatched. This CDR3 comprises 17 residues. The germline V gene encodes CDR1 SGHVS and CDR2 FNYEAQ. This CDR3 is CASSAGWGQGSTDTQYF. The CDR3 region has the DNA TGTGCCAGCAGCGCAGGATGGGGACAGGGGAGCACAGATACGCAGTATTTT. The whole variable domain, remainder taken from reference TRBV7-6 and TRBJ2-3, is GAGVSQSPRYKVTKRGQDVALRCDPISGHVSLYWYRQALGQGPEFLTYFNYEAQQDKSGLPNDRFSAERPEGSISTLTIQRTEQRDSAMYRCASSAGWGQGSTDTQYFGPGTRLTVL.

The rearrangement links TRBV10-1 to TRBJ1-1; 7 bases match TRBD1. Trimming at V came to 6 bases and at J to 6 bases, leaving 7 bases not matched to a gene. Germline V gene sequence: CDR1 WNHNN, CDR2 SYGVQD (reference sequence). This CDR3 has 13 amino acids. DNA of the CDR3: TGCGCCAGCAGCAGACAGGGTCCAGCTGAAGCTTTCTTT. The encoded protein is CASSRQGPAEAFF.

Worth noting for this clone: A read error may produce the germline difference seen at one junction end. The CDR3 DNA reads TGCGCCAGCAGGTTGGCGGGACTAGCGGGAGTTAGCGAGCAGTACTTC. Translated: CASRLAGLAGVSEQYF. V and J are TRBV5-1 and TRBJ2-7, with 14 bases identical to TRBD2. This CDR3 is built from 16 residues. Per germline, CDR1 SGHRS and CDR2 YFSETQ.

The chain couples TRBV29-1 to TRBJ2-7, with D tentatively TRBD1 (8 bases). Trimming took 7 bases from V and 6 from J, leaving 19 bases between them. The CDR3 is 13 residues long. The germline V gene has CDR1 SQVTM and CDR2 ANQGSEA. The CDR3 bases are TGCAGCGCCGCACAGGGGGGGGAGTCCGAGCAGTACTTC. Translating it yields CSAAQGGESEQYF.

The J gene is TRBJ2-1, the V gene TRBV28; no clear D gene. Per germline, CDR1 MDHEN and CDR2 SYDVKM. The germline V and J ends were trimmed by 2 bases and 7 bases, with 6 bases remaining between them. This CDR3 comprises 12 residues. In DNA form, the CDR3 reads TGTGCCAGCAGTTTACTACTAAATGAGCAGTTCTTC. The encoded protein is CASSLLLNEQFF.

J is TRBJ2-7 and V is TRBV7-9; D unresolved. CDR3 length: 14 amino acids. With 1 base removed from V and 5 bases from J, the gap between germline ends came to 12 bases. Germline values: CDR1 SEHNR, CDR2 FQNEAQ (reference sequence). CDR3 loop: CASSLDRYTNEQYF. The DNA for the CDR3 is TGTGCCAGCAGCTTAGACCGATACACGAACGAGCAGTACTTC.

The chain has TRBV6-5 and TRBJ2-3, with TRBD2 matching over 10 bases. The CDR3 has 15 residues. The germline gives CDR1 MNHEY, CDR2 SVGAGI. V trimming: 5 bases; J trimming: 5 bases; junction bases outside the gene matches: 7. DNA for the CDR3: TGTGCCAGCAGTCGACCGGGACTAGCGAAAGATACGCAGTATTTT. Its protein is CASSRPGLAKDTQYF.

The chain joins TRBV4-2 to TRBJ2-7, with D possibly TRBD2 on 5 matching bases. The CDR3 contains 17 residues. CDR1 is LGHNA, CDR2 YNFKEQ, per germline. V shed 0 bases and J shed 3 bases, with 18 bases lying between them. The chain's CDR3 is CASSQDGGRQPNYEQYF. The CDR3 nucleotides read TGTGCCAGCAGCCAAGATGGAGGACGGCAACCGAACTACGAGCAGTACTTC.

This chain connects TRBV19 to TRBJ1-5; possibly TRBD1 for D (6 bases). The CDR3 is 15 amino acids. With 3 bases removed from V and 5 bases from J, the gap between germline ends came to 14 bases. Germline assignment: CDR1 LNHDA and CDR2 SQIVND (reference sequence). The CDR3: CASSMLGAYDQPQHF. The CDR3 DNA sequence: TGTGCCAGTAGTATGTTGGGGGCTTACGATCAGCCCCAGCATTTT.

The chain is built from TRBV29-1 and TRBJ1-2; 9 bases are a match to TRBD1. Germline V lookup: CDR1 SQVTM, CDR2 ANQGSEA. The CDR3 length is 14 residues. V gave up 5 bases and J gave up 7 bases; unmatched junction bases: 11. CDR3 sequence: CSVSSSGQGSGYTF. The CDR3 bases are TGCAGCGTTTCAAGTAGTGGACAGGGGTCTGGCTACACCTTC.

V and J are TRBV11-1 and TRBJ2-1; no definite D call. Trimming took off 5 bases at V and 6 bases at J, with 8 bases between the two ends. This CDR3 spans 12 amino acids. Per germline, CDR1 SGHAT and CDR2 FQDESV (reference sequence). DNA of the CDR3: TGTGCCAGCAGCGTACAGTCCAATGAGCAGTTCTTC. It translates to CASSVQSNEQFF. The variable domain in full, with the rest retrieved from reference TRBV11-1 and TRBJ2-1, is EAEVAQSPRYKITEKSQAVAFWCDPISGHATLYWYRQILGQGPELLVQFQDESVVDDSQLPKDRFSAERLKGVDSTLKIQPAELGDSAMYLCASSVQSNEQFFGPGTRLTVL.

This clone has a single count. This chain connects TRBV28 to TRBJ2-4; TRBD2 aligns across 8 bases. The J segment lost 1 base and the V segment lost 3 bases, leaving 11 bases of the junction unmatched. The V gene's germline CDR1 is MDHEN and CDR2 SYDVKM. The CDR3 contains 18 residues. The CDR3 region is CASSLGGRGERAKNIQYF. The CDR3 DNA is TGTGCCAGCAGTTTGGGGGGGCGGGGGGAAAGGGCCAAAAACATTCAGTACTTC.

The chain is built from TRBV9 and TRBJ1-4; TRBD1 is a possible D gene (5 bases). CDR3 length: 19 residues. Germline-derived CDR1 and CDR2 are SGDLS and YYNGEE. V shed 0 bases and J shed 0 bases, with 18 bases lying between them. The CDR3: CASSVGPGWETTTNEKLFF. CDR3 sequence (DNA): TGTGCCAGCAGCGTAGGTCCAGGGTGGGAAACAACAACTAATGAAAAACTGTTTTTT.

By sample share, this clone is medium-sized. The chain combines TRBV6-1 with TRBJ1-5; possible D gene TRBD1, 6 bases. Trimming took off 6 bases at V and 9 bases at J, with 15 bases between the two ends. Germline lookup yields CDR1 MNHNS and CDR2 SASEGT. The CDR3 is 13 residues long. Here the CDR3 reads CASRDSPELPQHF. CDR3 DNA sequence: TGTGCCAGCAGGGACAGTCCGGAATTGCCCCAGCATTTT.

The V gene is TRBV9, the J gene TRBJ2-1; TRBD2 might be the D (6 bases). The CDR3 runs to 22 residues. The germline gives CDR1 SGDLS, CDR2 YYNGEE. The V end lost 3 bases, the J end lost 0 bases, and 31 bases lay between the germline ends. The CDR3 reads CASSGPGGYPTSGLSSYNEQFF. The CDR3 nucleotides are TGTGCCAGCAGCGGACCCGGGGGATACCCCACCAGCGGTCTGAGCTCCTACAATGAGCAGTTCTTC.

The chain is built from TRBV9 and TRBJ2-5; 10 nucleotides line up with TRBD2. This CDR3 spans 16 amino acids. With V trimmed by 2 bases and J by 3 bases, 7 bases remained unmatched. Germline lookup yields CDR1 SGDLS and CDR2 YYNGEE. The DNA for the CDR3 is TGTGCCAGCAGCGTTTTGCCTAGCGGGGGTGAAGAGACCCAGTACTTC. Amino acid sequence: CASSVLPSGGEETQYF.